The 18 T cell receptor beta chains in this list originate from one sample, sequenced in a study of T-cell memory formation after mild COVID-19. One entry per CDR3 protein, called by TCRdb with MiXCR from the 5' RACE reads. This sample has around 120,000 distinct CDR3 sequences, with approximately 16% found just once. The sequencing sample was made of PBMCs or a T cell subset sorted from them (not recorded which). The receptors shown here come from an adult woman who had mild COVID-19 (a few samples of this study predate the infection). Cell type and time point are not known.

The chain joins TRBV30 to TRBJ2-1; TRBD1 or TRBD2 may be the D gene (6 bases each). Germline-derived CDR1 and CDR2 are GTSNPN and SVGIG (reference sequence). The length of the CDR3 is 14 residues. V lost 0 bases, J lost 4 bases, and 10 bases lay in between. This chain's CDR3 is CAWSVGGRYNEQFF. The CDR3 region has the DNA TGTGCCTGGAGTGTAGGGGGGCGTTACAATGAGCAGTTCTTC.

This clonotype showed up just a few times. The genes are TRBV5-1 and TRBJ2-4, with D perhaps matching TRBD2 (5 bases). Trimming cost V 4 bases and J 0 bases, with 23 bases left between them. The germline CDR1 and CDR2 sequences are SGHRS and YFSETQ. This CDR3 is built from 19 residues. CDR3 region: CASSAGLLRPKLAKNIQYF. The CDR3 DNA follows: TGCGCCAGCAGCGCGGGTCTCCTGAGGCCCAAACTAGCCAAAAACATTCAGTACTTC.

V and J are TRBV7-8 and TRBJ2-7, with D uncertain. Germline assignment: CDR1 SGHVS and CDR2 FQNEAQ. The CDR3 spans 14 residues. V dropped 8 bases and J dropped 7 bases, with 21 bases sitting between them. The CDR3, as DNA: TGTGCCAGCGGATCGCAGGCTACCGCATTTGAGCAGTACTTC. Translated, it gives CASGSQATAFEQYF.

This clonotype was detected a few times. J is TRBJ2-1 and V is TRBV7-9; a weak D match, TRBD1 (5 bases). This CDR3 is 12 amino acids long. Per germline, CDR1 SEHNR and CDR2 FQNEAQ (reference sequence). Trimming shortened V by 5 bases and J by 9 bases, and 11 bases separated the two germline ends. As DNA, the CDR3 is TGTGCCAGCAGCCAGGGCCTAGGTGAGCAGTTCTTC. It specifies CASSQGLGEQFF.

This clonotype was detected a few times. CDR3 region: CASSGRGAEQYF. CDR3 nucleotides: TGTGCCAGCAGCGGGCGGGGGGCCGAGCAGTACTTC. This chain uses TRBV7-9 with TRBJ2-7; 8 bases fit TRBD2. The CDR3 has 12 residues. With 5 bases clipped from V and 6 bases from J, the junction kept 3 bases outside the gene matches. Germline loops: CDR1 SEHNR, CDR2 FQNEAQ (reference sequence).

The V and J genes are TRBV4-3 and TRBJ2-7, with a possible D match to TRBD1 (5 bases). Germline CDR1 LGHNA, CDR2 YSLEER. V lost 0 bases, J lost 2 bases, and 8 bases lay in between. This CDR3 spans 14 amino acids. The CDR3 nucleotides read TGCGCCAGCAGCCAAGAAATGGACACCTACGAGCAGTACTTC. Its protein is CASSQEMDTYEQYF.

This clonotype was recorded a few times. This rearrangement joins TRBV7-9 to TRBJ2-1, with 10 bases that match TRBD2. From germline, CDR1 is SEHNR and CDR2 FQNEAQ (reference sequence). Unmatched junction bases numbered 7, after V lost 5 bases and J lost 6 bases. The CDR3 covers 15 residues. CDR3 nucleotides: TGTGCCAGCAGCAAACTAGCGGGAATGGGCAATGAGCAGTTCTTC. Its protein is CASSKLAGMGNEQFF.

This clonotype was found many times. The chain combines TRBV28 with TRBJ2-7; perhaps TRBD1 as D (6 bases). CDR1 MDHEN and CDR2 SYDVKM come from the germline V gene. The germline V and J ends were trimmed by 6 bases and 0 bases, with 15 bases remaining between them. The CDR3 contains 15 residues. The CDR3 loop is CASSGPGVGSYEQYF. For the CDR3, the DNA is TGTGCCAGCAGCGGCCCAGGGGTAGGCTCCTACGAGCAGTACTTC.

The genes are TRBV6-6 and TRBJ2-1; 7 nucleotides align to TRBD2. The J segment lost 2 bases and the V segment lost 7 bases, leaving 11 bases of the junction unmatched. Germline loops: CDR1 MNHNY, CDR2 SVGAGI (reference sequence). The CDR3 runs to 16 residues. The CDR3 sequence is CASIKSGTAAYNEQFF. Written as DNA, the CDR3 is TGTGCCAGCATTAAAAGCGGGACTGCCGCCTACAATGAGCAGTTCTTC.

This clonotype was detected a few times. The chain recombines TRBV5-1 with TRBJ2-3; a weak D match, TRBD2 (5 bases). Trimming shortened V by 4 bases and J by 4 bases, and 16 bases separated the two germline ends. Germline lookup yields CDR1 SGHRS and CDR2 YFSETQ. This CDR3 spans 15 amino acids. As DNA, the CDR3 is TGCGCCAGCAGCCCGCCTATGCGGGCGGCAGATACGCAGTATTTT. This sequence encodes CASSPPMRAADTQYF.

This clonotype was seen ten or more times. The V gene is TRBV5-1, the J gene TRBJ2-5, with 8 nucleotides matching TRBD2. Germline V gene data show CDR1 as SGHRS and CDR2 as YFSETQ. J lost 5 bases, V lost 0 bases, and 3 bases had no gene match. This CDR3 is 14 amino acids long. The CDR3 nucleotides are TGCGCCAGCAGCTTGGGCAGCGGGAGTGAGACCCAGTACTTC. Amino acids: CASSLGSGSETQYF.

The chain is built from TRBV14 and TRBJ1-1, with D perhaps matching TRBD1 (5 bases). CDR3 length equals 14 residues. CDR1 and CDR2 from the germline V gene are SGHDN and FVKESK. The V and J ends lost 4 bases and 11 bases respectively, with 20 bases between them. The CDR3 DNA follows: TGTGCCAGCAGCCTGTTTCGTGGGGGATTCGGCGCTTTCTTT. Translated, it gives CASSLFRGGFGAFF.

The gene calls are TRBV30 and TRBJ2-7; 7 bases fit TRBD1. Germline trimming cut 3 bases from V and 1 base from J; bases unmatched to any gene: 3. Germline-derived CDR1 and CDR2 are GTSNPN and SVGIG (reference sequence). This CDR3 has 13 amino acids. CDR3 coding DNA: TGTGCCTGGAGAACGACAGGGTCCTACGAGCAGTACTTC. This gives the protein CAWRTTGSYEQYF. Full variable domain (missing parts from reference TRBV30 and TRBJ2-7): SQTIHQWPATLVQPVGSPLSLECTVEGTSNPNLYWYRQAAGRGLQLLFYSVGIGQISSEVPQNLSASRPQDRQFILSSKKLLLSDSGFYLCAWRTTGSYEQYFGPGTRLTVT.

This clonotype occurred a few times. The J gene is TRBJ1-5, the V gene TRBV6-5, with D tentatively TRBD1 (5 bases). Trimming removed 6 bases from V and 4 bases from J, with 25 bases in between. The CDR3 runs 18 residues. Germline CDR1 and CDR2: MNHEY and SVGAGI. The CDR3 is CASRRLGTGPGTNQPQHF. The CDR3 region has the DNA TGTGCCAGCAGGAGACTTGGAACCGGGCCCGGGACTAATCAGCCCCAGCATTTT.

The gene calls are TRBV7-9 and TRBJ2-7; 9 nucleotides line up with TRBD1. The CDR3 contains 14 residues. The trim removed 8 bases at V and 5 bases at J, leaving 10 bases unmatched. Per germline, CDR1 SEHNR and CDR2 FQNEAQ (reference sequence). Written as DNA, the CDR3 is TGTGCCAGCTCGACTGGGGACAGGGTCCACGAGCAGTACTTC. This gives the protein CASSTGDRVHEQYF.

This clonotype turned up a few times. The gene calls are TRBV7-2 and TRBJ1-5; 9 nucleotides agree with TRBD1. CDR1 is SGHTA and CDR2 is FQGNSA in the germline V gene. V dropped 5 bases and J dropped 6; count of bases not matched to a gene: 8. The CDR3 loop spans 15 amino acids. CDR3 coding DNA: TGTGCCAGCAGCCTGGGACAGGGTCTTAGTCAGCCCCAGCATTTT. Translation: CASSLGQGLSQPQHF. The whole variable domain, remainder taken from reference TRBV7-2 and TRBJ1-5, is GAGVSQSPSNKVTEKGKDVELRCDPISGHTALYWYRQSLGQGLEFLIYFQGNSAPDKSGLPSDRFSAERTGGSVSTLTIQRTQQEDSAVYLCASSLGQGLSQPQHFGDGTRLSIL.

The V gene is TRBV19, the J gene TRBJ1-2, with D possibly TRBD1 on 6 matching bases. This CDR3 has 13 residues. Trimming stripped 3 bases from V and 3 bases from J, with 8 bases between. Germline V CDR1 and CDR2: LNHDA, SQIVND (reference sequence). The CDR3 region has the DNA TGTGCCAGTAGTATTGCAGGGGACTATGGCTACACCTTC. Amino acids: CASSIAGDYGYTF.

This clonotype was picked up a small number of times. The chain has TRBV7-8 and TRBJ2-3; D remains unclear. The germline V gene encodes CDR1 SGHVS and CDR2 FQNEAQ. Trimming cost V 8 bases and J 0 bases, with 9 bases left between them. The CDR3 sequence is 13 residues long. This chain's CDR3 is CASRFKSTDTQYF. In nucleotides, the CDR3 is TGTGCCAGCCGGTTCAAAAGCACAGATACGCAGTATTTT.